This T cell receptor (beta chain) comes out of a study of blood T cell repertoires in COVID-19. This CDR3 spans 12 amino acids. Germline CDR1 is SGHVS and CDR2 is FQNEAQ. Trimming took 7 bases from V and 0 from J, leaving 7 bases between them. Measured with immunoSEQ multiplex PCR; TCRdb has only the in-frame clones, and not every one. The table shows 150,000 to 200,000 clones, with over 85% occurring only once. This clonotype was sampled from a woman in her fifties or sixties with acute or convalescent COVID-19. The V and J genes are TRBV7-8 and TRBJ2-7; D gene unclear. The source material was peripheral blood. CDR3 nucleotides: TGTGCCAGCACTGAGAGCTCCTACGAGCAGTACTTC. Its translation: CASTESSYEQYF.